This T cell receptor beta chain was retrieved from a study of control samples from healthy donors and cancer patients. CDR1 and CDR2 (germline): SGHAT, FQNNGV. V was clipped by 5 bases and J by 2 bases, with 10 bases between them. The CDR3 totals 14 residues. Libraries were prepared by immunoSEQ multiplex PCR; TCRdb keeps only in-frame clonotypes and omits some of them. Among 390,000 or so clones listed, more than 80% were seen once. The genes are TRBV11-2 and TRBJ1-3, with a weak D call TRBD1 (5 bases). The clonotype originates from a man aged 40-55 years with head and neck cancer. The sample was PBMCs. CDR3 sequence: CASSARQTGNTIYF. The CDR3 DNA reads TGTGCCAGCAGCGCTAGACAGACTGGAAACACCATATATTTT.